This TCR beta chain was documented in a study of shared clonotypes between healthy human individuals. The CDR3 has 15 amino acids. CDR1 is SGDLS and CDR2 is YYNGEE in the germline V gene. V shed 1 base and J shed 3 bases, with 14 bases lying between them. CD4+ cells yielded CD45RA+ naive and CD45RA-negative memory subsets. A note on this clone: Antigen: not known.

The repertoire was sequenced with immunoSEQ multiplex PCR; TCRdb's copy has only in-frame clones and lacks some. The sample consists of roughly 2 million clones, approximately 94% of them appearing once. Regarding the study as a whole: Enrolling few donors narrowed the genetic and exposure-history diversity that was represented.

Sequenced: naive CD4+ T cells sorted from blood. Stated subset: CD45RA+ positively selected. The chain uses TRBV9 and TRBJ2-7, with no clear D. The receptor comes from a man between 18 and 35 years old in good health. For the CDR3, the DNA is TGTGCCAGCAGCGTACCCCCCGGGCTACTCTACGAGCAGTACTTC. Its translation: CASSVPPGLLYEQYF.